These T cell receptor beta chains were read from a single sample in a study of blood T cell repertoires in COVID-19. Clones were read by immunoSEQ multiplex PCR, and TCRdb kept only the in-frame ones, dropping some. The sample has 250,000 to 400,000 clones, more than 70% seen once; the top ten hold about 5.7%. The sequenced material came from PBMCs or T cells enriched from blood (not recorded which). These receptors were obtained from a woman aged 25-40 years who had recovered from COVID-19. Both conserved end residues are trimmed from each CDR3.

j_gene: TRBJ2-7
v_gene: TRBV9
CDR3aa: ASSPGQGLYEQY

j_gene: TRBJ1-2
v_gene: TRBV7-8
CDR3aa: ASSFSRSRDLSNYGYT

j_gene: TRBJ1-1
v_gene: TRBV19
CDR3aa: ASRVTEANTEAF

j_gene: TRBJ1-1
v_gene: TRBV28
CDR3aa: ASRVRNTEAF

j_gene: TRBJ1-3
v_gene: TRBV2
CDR3aa: ASSRGQGNTIY

j_gene: TRBJ2-3
v_gene: TRBV7-3
CDR3aa: ASSQEISAQRY

j_gene: TRBJ1-6
v_gene: TRBV13
CDR3aa: ASSSPFSPLH

j_gene: TRBJ1-2
v_gene: TRBV10-3
CDR3aa: AISESTGEQDGYT

j_gene: TRBJ2-5
v_gene: TRBV28
CDR3aa: ASSPYTRASGVKETQY

j_gene: TRBJ2-3
v_gene: TRBV19
CDR3aa: ASSTEIGLWGTTTDTQY

j_gene: TRBJ2-3
v_gene: TRBV5-4
CDR3aa: ASSLGSRGQDTQY

j_gene: TRBJ1-2
v_gene: TRBV6-5
CDR3aa: AIQQGFGSYT

j_gene: TRBJ2-7
v_gene: TRBV4-1
CDR3aa: ASSQGREIDEQY

j_gene: TRBJ2-7
v_gene: TRBV27
CDR3aa: ASSFFRGGPTYEQY

j_gene: TRBJ2-7
v_gene: TRBV3-1/TRBV3-2
CDR3aa: ASSPSPVTYEQY

j_gene: TRBJ2-4
v_gene: TRBV29-1
CDR3aa: SVGTGNIQY

j_gene: TRBJ1-5
v_gene: TRBV10-3
CDR3aa: AISESELNQPQH

j_gene: TRBJ1-2
v_gene: TRBV5-5
CDR3aa: ASSLPIGGSSYGYT

j_gene: TRBJ2-1
v_gene: TRBV28
CDR3aa: ASSPLSGDPTYNEQF

j_gene: TRBJ2-5
v_gene: TRBV5-1
CDR3aa: ASTQTAQETQY

j_gene: TRBJ1-6
v_gene: TRBV11-1
CDR3aa: ASSPRDRTLNSPLH

j_gene: TRBJ2-2
v_gene: TRBV5-1
CDR3aa: ASSPLTGGQGGELF

j_gene: TRBJ1-4
v_gene: TRBV2
CDR3aa: ASSEGQTFPF

j_gene: TRBJ1-4
v_gene: TRBV7-9
CDR3aa: ASSLGRRVANEKLF

j_gene: TRBJ2-1
v_gene: TRBV2
CDR3aa: ASSEAGLAGGRNEQF

j_gene: TRBJ2-2
v_gene: TRBV29-1
CDR3aa: SVEGRAGELF

j_gene: TRBJ1-2
v_gene: TRBV11-2
CDR3aa: ASSRDGTGDGYT